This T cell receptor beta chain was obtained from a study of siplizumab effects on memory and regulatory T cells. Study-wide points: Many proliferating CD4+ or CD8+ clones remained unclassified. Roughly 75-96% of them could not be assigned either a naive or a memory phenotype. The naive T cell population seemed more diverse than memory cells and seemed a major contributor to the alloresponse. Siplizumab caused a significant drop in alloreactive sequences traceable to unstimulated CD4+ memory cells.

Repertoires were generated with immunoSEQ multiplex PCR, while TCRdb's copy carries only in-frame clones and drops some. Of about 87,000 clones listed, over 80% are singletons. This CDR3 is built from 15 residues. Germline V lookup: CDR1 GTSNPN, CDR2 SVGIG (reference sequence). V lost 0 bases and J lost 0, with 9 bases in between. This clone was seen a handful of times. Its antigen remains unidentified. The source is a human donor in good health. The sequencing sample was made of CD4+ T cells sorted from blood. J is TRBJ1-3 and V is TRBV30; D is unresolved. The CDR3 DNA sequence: TGTGCCTGGAGTGTACCCTCTCCCTCTGGAAACACCATATATTTT. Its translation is CAWSVPSPSGNTIYF. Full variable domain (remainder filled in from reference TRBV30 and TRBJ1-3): SQTIHQWPATLVQPVGSPLSLECTVEGTSNPNLYWYRQAAGRGLQLLFYSVGIGQISSEVPQNLSASRPQDRQFILSSKKLLLSDSGFYLCAWSVPSPSGNTIYFGEGSWLTVV.